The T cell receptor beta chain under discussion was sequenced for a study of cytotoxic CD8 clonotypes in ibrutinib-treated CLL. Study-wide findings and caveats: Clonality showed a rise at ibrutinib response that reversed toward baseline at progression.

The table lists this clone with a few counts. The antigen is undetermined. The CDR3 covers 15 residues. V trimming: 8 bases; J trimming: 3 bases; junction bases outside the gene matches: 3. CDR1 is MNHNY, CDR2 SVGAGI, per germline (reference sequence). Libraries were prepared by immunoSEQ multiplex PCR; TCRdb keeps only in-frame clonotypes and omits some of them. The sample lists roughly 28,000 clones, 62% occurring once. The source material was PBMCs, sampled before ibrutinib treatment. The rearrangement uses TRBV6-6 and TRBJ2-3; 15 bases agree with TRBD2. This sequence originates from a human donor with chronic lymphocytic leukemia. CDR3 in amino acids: CASGTSGRRTDTQYF. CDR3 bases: TGTGCCAGCGGGACTAGCGGGAGGAGGACAGATACGCAGTATTTT.